The source of this TCR beta chain is a study of shared clonotypes between healthy human individuals. Findings of the study overall: Among non-shared clonotypes, generation probabilities were lower than among those shared by all four donors.

TCRdb's table, derived via immunoSEQ multiplex PCR, lists solely in-frame clones and lacks some. The sample lists some 2,000,000 clones, about 94% occurring once. In regard to this clone: Its specificity is not known.

CD45RO-negative, CCR7-positively selected cells formed the naive CD8 fraction, excluding terminally differentiated effector memory CD45RA+ cells. V shed 1 base and J 0 bases; nucleotides not matched to a gene: 6. Germline V lookup: CDR1 SGHTA, CDR2 FQGNSA. The CDR3 length is 16 residues. This rearrangement joins TRBV7-2 to TRBJ2-7; 7 bases match TRBD2. The specimen was naive CD8+ T cells sorted from blood. This clonotype originated in a man aged 18 to 30 in good health. The DNA of the CDR3 is TGTGCCAGCAGCTTAGAGGTCGGGAGGAGCTCCTACGAGCAGTACTTC. Its protein product is CASSLEVGRSSYEQYF.